Detailed here is one TCR beta chain. The read ends 3 residues before the CDR3 terminus; that terminus is restored from the germline J gene. Trimming at V came to 5 bases and at J to 6 bases, leaving 12 bases not matched to a gene. Germline CDR1 and CDR2: DFQATT and SNEGSKA (reference sequence). This CDR3 has 15 amino acids. The data derive from a study of T cells in women clearing cervical HPV infection. The data were produced by immunoSEQ multiplex PCR, yet TCRdb's version contains in-frame clones alone and is incomplete. The sample has 15,000 to 20,000 clones. Sequencing was done on a sample of blood buffy coat. This TCR was recovered from a woman aged 18-69 years with a cervical HPV16 infection that either progressed to CIN3+ or cleared (not recorded which). The chain combines TRBV20-1 with TRBJ2-2; 7 bases line up with TRBD1. Partial CDR3 DNA: TGCAGTGCTCGGGTGACAGGGTCCCGAGCCGGGGAG. Translated: CSARVTGSRAGE. The CDR3 in its entirety is CSARVTGSRAGELFF.